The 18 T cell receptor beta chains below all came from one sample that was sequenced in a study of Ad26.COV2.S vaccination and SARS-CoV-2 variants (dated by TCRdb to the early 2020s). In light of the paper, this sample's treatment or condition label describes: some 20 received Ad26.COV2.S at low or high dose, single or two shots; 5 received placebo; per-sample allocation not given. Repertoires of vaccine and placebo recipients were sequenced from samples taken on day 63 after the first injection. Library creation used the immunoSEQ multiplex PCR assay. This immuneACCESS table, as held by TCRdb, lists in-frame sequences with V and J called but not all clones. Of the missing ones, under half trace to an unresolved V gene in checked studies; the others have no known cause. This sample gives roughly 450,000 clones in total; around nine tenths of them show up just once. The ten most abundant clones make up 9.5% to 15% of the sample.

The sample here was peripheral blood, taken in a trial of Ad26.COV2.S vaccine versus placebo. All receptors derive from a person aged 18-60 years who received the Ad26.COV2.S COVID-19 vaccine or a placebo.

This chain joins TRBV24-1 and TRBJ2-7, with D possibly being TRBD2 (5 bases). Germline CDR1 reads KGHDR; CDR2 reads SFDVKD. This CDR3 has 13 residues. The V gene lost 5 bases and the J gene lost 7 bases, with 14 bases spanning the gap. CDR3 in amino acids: CATSVGESGEQYF. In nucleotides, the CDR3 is TGTGCCACCAGTGTGGGAGAGTCGGGTGAGCAGTACTTC.

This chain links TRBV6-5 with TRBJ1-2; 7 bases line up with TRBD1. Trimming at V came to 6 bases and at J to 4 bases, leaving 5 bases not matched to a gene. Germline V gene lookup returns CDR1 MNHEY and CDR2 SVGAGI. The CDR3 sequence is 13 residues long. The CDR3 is CASRGQLSYGYTF. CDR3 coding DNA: TGTGCCAGCAGGGGACAGCTGTCCTATGGCTACACCTTC.

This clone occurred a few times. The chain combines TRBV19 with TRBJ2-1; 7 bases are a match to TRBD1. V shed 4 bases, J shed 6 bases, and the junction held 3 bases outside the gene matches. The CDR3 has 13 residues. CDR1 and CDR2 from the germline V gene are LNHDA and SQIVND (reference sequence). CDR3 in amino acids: CASSTDRFNEQFF. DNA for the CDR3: TGTGCCAGTAGTACGGACAGGTTCAATGAGCAGTTCTTC.

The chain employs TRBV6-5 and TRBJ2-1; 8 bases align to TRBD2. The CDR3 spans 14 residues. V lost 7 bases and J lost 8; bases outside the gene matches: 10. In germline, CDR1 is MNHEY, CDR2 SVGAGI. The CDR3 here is CASNLSGRGHEQFF. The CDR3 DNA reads TGTGCCAGCAATCTAAGCGGGAGAGGGCATGAGCAGTTCTTC.

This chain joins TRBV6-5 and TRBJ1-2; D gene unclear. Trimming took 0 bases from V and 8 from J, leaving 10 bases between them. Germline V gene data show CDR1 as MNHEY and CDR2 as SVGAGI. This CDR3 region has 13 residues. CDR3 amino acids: CASSYSGYKGYTF. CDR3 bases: TGTGCCAGCAGTTACTCGGGATATAAGGGCTACACCTTC.

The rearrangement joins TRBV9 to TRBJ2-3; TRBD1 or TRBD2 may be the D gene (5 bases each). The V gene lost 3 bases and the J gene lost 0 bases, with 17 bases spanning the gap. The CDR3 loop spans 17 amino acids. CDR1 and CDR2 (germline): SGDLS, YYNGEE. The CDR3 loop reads CASSDPPKRTSTDTQYF. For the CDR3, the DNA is TGTGCCAGCAGCGACCCCCCCAAGCGGACAAGCACAGATACGCAGTATTTT.

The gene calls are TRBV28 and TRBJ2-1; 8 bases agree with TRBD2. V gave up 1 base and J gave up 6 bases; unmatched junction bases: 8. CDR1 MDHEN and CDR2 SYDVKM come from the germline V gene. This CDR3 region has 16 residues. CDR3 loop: CASSLFAGGRGNEQFF. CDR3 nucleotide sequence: TGTGCCAGCAGTTTATTTGCGGGGGGCAGGGGCAATGAGCAGTTCTTC.

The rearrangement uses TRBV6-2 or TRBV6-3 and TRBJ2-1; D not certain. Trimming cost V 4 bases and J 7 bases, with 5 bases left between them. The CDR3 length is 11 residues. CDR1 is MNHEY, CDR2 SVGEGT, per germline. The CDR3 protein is CASSFVNEQFF. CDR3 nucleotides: TGTGCCAGCAGTTTCGTGAATGAGCAGTTCTTC.

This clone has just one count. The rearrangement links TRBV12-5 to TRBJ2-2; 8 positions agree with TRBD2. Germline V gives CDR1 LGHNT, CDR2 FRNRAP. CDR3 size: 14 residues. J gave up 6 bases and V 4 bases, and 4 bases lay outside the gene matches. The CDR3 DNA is TGTGCTAGTGGTTGGACTAGCCGGCCCGGGGAGCTGTTTTTT. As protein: CASGWTSRPGELFF.

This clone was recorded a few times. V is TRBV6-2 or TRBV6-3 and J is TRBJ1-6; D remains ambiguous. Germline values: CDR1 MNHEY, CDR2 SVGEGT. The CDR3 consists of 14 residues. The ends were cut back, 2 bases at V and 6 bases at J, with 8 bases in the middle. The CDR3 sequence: CASSYERGNSPLHF. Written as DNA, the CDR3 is TGTGCCAGCAGTTACGAACGGGGTAATTCACCCCTCCACTTT.

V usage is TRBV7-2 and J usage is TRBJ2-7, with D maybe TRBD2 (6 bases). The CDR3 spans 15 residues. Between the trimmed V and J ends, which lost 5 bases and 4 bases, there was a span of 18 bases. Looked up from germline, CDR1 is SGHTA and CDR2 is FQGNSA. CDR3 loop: CASSLPTGTLYEQYF. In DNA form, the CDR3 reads TGTGCCAGCAGCCTACCGACCGGGACTCTGTACGAGCAGTACTTC.

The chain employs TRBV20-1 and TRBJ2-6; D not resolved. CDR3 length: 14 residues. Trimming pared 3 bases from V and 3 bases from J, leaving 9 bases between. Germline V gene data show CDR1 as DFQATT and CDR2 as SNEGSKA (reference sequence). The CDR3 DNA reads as TGCAGTGCTAGTTCTGGGGTTGGGGCCAACGTCCTGACTTTC. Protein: CSASSGVGANVLTF.

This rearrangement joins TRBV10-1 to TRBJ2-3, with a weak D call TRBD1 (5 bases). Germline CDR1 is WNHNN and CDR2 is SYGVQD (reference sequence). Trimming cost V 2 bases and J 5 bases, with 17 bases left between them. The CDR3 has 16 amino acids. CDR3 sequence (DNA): TGCGCCAGCAGTGAGGTCCGGCAGGGAAGAGGAGATACGCAGTATTTT. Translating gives CASSEVRQGRGDTQYF.

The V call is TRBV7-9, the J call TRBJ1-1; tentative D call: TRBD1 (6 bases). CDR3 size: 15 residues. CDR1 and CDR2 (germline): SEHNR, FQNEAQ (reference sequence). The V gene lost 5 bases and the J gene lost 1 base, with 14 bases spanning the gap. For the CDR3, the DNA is TGTGCCAGCAGCCCGCCGACAGGATCGAACACTGAAGCTTTCTTT. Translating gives CASSPPTGSNTEAFF.

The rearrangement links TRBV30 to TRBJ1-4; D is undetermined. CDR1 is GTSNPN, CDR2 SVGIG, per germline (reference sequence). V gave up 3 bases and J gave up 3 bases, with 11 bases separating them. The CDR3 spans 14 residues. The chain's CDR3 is CAWRTGWSNEKLFF. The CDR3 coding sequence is TGTGCCTGGAGAACGGGGTGGTCTAATGAAAAACTGTTTTTT.

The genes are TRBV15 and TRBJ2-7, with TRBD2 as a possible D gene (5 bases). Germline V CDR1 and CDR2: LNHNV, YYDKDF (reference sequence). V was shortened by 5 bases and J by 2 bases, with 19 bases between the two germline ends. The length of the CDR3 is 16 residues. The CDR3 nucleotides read TGTGCCACCAGCGGAAAGACCGGGATCCCCACCTACGAGCAGTACTTC. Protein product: CATSGKTGIPTYEQYF.

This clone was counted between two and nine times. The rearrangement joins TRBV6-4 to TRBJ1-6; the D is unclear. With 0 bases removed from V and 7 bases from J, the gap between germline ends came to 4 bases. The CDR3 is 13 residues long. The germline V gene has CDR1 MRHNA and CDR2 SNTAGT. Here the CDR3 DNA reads TGTGCCAGCAGTGACTCCGGGAATTCACCCCTCCACTTT. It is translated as CASSDSGNSPLHF.

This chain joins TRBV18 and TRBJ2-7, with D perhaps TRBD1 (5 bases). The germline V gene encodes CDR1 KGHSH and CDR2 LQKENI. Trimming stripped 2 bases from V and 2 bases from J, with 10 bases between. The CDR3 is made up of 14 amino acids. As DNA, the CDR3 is TGTGCCAGCTCACCAGGGGCAGGGACCTACGAGCAGTACTTC. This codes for CASSPGAGTYEQYF.